The TCR beta chain under discussion was sequenced for a study of control samples from healthy donors and cancer patients (dated by TCRdb to the early 2020s). Concerning this clone: The antigen this receptor binds is unknown. Base quality data are lacking; no much larger clone is found one base away.

Library prep was done by the immunoSEQ multiplex PCR assay. TCRdb stores this immuneACCESS table with in-frame sequences only. Part of the clones is absent; in the studies checked, under half of the shortfall reflects unresolved V genes, and no reason is known for the rest. This sample has 85,000 to 90,000 clones in its table, and approximately 86% of those were observed once. The ten biggest clones cover around 20% of the sample. The TCR sequence derives from a man aged 25-45 years in good health. Sequenced input: blood.

The CDR3 protein: CASSPGQGALYGYTF. The DNA sequence reads TGCGCCAGCAGCCCCGGACAGGGGGCCTTATATGGCTACACCTTC. The rearrangement combines TRBV5-1 with TRBJ1-2; 11 central bases correspond to TRBD1. Via the germline V gene, CDR1 is SGHRS and CDR2 YFSETQ. The V end gives up 4 bases and the J end 5 bases, leaving 7 bases in the junction not matched to a gene. Spanning cysteine to phenylalanine, the CDR3 consists of 15 amino acids. This entry keeps only the CDR3 DNA: 45 bases, framed from base 1. The variable domain in full, with residues beyond the CDR3 obtained from the reference TRBV5-1 and TRBJ1-2 genes, is KAGVTQTPRYLIKTRGQQVTLSCSPISGHRSVSWYQQTPGQGLQFLFEYFSETQRNKGNFPGRFSGRQFSNSRSEMNVSTLELGDSALYLCASSPGQGALYGYTFGSGTRLTVV.